These 10 T cell receptor beta chains originate from one sample sequenced in a study of regulatory T cells in long-lasting Graves disease. According to the study, TCR beta libraries were built with iRepertoire HTBI primers and CDR3-region Arm-PCR. In TCRdb, the multiplex PCR reads were re-called with MiXCR into one record per CDR3 protein. The sample consists of some 370,000 distinct CDR3 sequences, about a fifth of them appearing once. Time point specified: persistent/refractory GD, antithyroid drugs over 5 years with positive TRAb. RNA from PBMCs was the source of the TCR library. Sequenced here: peripheral blood mononuclear cells (PBMCs), sampled when the disease was refractory, from a patient treated with antithyroid drugs. These receptors were collected from a female donor with Graves disease.

This clonotype was detected many times. The V and J genes are TRBV11-2 and TRBJ2-7; TRBD2 agrees at 16 bases. From germline, CDR1 is SGHAT and CDR2 FQNNGV. The trim removed 5 bases at V and 5 bases at J, leaving 3 bases unmatched. The CDR3 covers 15 residues. This chain's CDR3 is CASSGTSGRVDEQYF. The CDR3 nucleotides are TGTGCCAGCAGCGGGACTAGCGGGAGGGTCGACGAGCAGTACTTC.

This chain connects TRBV29-1 to TRBJ2-7; TRBD1 matches at 7 bases. There are 13 residues in the CDR3. CDR1 and CDR2 from the germline V gene are SQVTM and ANQGSEA. After removal of 5 bases from V and 2 bases from J, the junction contained 6 bases not matched to a gene. For the CDR3, the DNA is TGCAGCGTTATGGGGACAGACCCCTACGAGCAGTACTTC. It encodes CSVMGTDPYEQYF.

The chain couples TRBV7-8 to TRBJ1-5; tentative D call: TRBD1 (6 bases). Germline assignment: CDR1 SGHVS and CDR2 FQNEAQ. V lost 5 bases, J lost 3 bases, and 14 bases lay in between. The CDR3 is made up of 15 amino acids. CDR3 sequence: CASSNSGQNNQPQHF. In nucleotides, the CDR3 is TGTGCCAGCAGCAACTCAGGACAGAACAATCAGCCCCAGCATTTT. The whole variable domain, filled in from reference TRBV7-8 and TRBJ1-5, reads GAGVSQSPRYKVAKRGQDVALRCDPISGHVSLFWYQQALGQGPEFLTYFQNEAQLDKSGLPSDRFFAERPEGSVSTLKIQRTQQEDSAVYLCASSNSGQNNQPQHFGDGTRLSIL.

This clonotype was seen many times. The chain uses TRBV30 and TRBJ1-4, with unresolved D. The V and J ends lost 0 bases and 0 bases respectively, with 8 bases between them. The CDR3 totals 15 residues. Germline CDR1 and CDR2: GTSNPN and SVGIG (reference sequence). In nucleotides, the CDR3 is TGTGCCTGGAGTGTCAGGCGATCAACTAATGAAAAACTGTTTTTT. This translates into CAWSVRRSTNEKLFF.

This clonotype has a handful of counts. The rearrangement uses TRBV6-1 and TRBJ1-3, with D possibly matching TRBD1 (5 bases). V lost 2 bases, J lost 2 bases, and 10 bases lay in between. The CDR3 length is 15 residues. Germline V gene lookup returns CDR1 MNHNS and CDR2 SASEGT. For the CDR3, the DNA is TGTGCCAGCAGTGAACGTACGGGGGCTGGAAACACCATATATTTT. Translated, it gives CASSERTGAGNTIYF.

Only a few counts were recorded for this clonotype. The rearrangement links TRBV7-9 to TRBJ2-7; TRBD2 aligns across 7 bases. Germline lookup yields CDR1 SEHNR and CDR2 FQNEAQ (reference sequence). The CDR3 has 15 residues. V lost 5 bases, J lost 1 base, and 8 bases stayed unmatched. CDR3 sequence reads: CASSAGGTESYEQYF. The CDR3 coding sequence is TGTGCCAGCAGCGCCGGGGGGACGGAATCCTACGAGCAGTACTTC. The variable domain in full, completed from reference TRBV7-9 and TRBJ2-7, reads DTGVSQNPRHKITKRGQNVTFRCDPISEHNRLYWYRQTLGQGPEFLTYFQNEAQLEKSRLLSDRFSAERPKGSFSTLEIQRTEQGDSAMYLCASSAGGTESYEQYFGPGTRLTVT.

A single count supports this clonotype. The rearrangement joins TRBV5-5 to TRBJ2-7, with D unclear. The V gene's germline CDR1 is SGHKS and CDR2 YYEKEE (reference sequence). The V and J ends lost 1 base and 0 bases respectively, with 8 bases between them. This CDR3 is 14 amino acids long. In DNA, the CDR3 is TGTGCCAGCAGCTTGAACAGTAACTCCTACGAGCAGTACTTC. This codes for CASSLNSNSYEQYF. Using reference TRBV5-5 and TRBJ2-7 for the parts outside the CDR3, the full variable domain is DAGVTQSPTHLIKTRGQQVTLRCSPISGHKSVSWYQQVLGQGPQFIFQYYEKEERGRGNFPDRFSARQFPNYSSELNVNALLLGDSALYLCASSLNSNSYEQYFGPGTRLTVT.

This clonotype came up a few times. The rearrangement links TRBV6-2 or TRBV6-3 to TRBJ2-6; possible D gene TRBD1, 5 bases. Trimming shortened V by 2 bases and J by 1 base, and 12 bases separated the two germline ends. Looked up from germline, CDR1 is MNHEY and CDR2 is SVGEGT. The CDR3 sequence is 17 residues long. The DNA of the CDR3 is TGTGCCAGCAGTTACATCCAGGGCTTATCTGGGGCCAACGTCCTGACTTTC. Protein sequence: CASSYIQGLSGANVLTF.

The chain links TRBV7-9 to TRBJ2-2; possible D gene TRBD1, 7 bases. CDR1 and CDR2 from the germline V gene are SEHNR and FQNEAQ (reference sequence). With 0 bases removed from V and 6 bases from J, the gap between germline ends came to 14 bases. The CDR3 length is 16 residues. The CDR3 region is CASSLAGGGAAGELFF. In DNA form, the CDR3 reads TGTGCCAGCAGCTTAGCAGGAGGGGGCGCGGCCGGGGAGCTGTTTTTT.

The chain links TRBV20-1 to TRBJ2-1; 9 bases line up with TRBD2. The CDR3 contains 14 residues. Germline CDR1 and CDR2: DFQATT and SNEGSKA (reference sequence). Trimming cost V 6 bases and J 9 bases; bases outside gene matches: 12. DNA of the CDR3: TGCAGTGCCGAGGGGGGGACTAGCACTCGTGAGCAGTTCTTC. It specifies CSAEGGTSTREQFF.